This TCR beta chain emerged from a study of T cell repertoires in ileal Crohn's disease. The repertoire was sequenced with immunoSEQ multiplex PCR; TCRdb's copy has only in-frame clones and lacks some. The profile shows 10,000 to 15,000 clones, around 78% of them singletons. Sequencing input: ileal tissue. The source is an adult with Crohn's disease.

This chain's CDR3 is CASSPLTSATGYTF. The CDR3 DNA reads as TGTGCCAGCAGCCCCCTTACATCAGCGACTGGCTACACCTTC. The chain is built from TRBV6-5 and TRBJ1-2, with D unclear. The CDR3 totals 14 residues. In germline, CDR1 is MNHEY, CDR2 SVGAGI. Deletions cut 6 bases from V and 7 bases from J, with 18 bases between.